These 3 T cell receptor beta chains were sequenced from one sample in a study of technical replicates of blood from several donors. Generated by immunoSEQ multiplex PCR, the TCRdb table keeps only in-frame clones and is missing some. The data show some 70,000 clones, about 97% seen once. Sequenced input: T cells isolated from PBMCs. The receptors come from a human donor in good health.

CDR3 amino acids: CASSLTQGPFYSGANVLTF. For the CDR3, the DNA is TGTGCCAGCAGTTTGACTCAGGGCCCCTTCTACTCTGGGGCCAACGTCCTGACTTTC. V gene TRBV27 combines with J gene TRBJ2-6; weak D call: TRBD1 (5 bases). CDR1 and CDR2 (germline): MNHEY, SMNVEV (reference sequence). Deletions cut 3 bases from V and 0 bases from J, with 18 bases between. The CDR3 spans 19 residues. Supplemented by reference TRBV27 and TRBJ2-6, the full variable domain reads EAQVTQNPRYLITVTGKKLTVTCSQNMNHEYMSWYRQDPGLGLRQIYYSMNVEVTDKGDVPEGYKVSRKEKRNFPLILESPSPNQTSLYFCASSLTQGPFYSGANVLTFGAGSRLTVL.

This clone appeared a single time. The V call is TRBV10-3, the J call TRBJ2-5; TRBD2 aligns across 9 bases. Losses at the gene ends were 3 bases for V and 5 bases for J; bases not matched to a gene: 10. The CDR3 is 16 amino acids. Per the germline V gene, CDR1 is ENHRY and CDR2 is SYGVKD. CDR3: CAISDLVAGDRETQYF. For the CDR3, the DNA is TGTGCCATCAGTGATTTGGTAGCGGGGGATCGGGAGACCCAGTACTTC.

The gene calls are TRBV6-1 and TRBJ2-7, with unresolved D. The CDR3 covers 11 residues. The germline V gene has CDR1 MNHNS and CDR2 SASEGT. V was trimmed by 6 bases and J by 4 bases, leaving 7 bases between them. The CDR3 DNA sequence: TGTGCCAGCAGCCCTCGGTACGAGCAGTACTTC. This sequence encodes CASSPRYEQYF.